A few counts support the clone carrying this T cell receptor (beta chain). Its cognate antigen is unknown. This record belongs to a study of cytomegalovirus exposure and HLA in healthy donors. Study observations and caveats: Cytomegalovirus association was assigned to 150 to 200 TCR beta chains. A later analysis associated 15,000 to 20,000 TCR beta sequences with HLA alleles at a 0.05 false discovery rate.

PCR was performed using 60 Vbeta and 13 Jbeta primers. Generated by immunoSEQ multiplex PCR, the TCRdb table keeps only in-frame clones and is missing some. The sample consists of tens of thousands of clones, under 80% of them appearing once. This CDR3 has 13 residues. The germline CDR1 and CDR2 sequences are SNHLY and FYNNEI. The V end was cut by 8 bases, the J end by 2 bases, with 11 bases between. This TCR was recovered from a male donor in good health and CMV-seropositive. The sequenced sample consisted of PBMCs. J is TRBJ2-3 and V is TRBV2; D may be TRBD1 (6 bases). The CDR3 loop is CASGDTFTDTQYF. CDR3 coding DNA: TGTGCCAGCGGGGACACCTTCACAGATACGCAGTATTTT.